This T cell receptor (beta chain) was identified during a study of post-analysis software for immune sequencing data. Study observations and caveats: Controls had lower frequencies than patients of about 5 TRBV segments, which included TRBV5-6, TRBV5-1 and TRBV20-1.

Notes on this clonotype: Its antigen is undetermined.

Included in the TCR beta cDNA libraries were unique molecular identifiers. TCRdb itself ran the PCR reads through MiXCR, one entry per CDR3 protein. Among 350,000 to 450,000 distinct CDR3 sequences listed, approximately 38% were seen once. Germline V gene lookup returns CDR1 SEHNR and CDR2 FQNEAQ (reference sequence). The CDR3 is 16 residues long. Trimming took 1 base from V and 1 from J, leaving 13 bases between them. Sample: blood. V usage is TRBV7-9 and J usage is TRBJ1-2; D is possibly TRBD1 (6 bases). The clonotype originates from a girl under 18 with multiple sclerosis. The CDR3 DNA follows: TGTGCCAGCAGCTTAGATGGGACATCTTTTAACTATGGCTACACCTTC. It codes for CASSLDGTSFNYGYTF.